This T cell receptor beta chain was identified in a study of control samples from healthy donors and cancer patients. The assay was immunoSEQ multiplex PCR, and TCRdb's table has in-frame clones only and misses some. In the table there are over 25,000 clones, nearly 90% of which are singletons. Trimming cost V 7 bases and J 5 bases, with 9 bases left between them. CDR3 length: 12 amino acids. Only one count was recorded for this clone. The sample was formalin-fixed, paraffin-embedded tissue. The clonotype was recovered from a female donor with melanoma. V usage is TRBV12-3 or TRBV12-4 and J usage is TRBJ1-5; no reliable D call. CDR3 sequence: CASNRGDQPQHF. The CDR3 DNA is TGTGCCAGCAACCGAGGAGATCAGCCCCAGCATTTT.